The clone carrying this T cell receptor beta chain occurred many times. Antigen unknown. V dropped 5 bases and J dropped 4; count of bases not matched to a gene: 8. This CDR3 is built from 15 residues. The germline gives CDR1 MDHEN, CDR2 SYDVKM. This entry comes from a study of regulatory T cells in long-lasting Graves disease. Arm-PCR with iRepertoire HTBI primers amplified the CDR3 regions for these TCR beta libraries. MiXCR, applied by TCRdb to the multiplex PCR reads, yields one record per CDR3 protein. The data show under 350,000 distinct CDR3 sequences, 20% to 25% seen once. Study conclusions and caveats: Persistent disease was characterized by preferential usage of TRBV28, TRBJ1-2 and TRBJ2-5.

Documented time point: persistent/refractory GD, antithyroid drugs over 5 years with positive TRAb. Generation of the TCR library employed RNA extracted from PBMCs. The authors drew patients from an endocrinology department in Xi'an, China. The sequenced sample was peripheral blood mononuclear cells (PBMCs), obtained when the disease was refractory, from a patient treated with antithyroid drugs. The TCR comes from a female donor with Graves disease. The rearrangement uses TRBV28 and TRBJ2-7; 10 bases line up with TRBD1. CDR3 in amino acids: CASSATGGEIYEQYF. Here the CDR3 DNA reads TGTGCCAGCAGTGCGACAGGGGGCGAGATATACGAGCAGTACTTC.